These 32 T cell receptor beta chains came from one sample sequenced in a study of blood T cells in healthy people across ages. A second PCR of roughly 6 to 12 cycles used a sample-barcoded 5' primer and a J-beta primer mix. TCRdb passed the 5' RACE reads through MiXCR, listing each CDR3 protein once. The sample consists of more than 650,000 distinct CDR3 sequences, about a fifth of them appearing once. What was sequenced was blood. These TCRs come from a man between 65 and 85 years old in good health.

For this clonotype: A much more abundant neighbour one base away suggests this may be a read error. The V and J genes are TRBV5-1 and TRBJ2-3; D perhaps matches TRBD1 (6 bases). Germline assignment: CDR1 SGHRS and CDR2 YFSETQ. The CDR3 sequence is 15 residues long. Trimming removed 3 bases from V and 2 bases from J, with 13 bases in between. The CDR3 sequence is CASSYRVLLTDTQYF. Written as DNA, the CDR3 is TGCGCCAGCAGCTACAGGGTCCTCCTCACAGATACGCAGTATTTT.

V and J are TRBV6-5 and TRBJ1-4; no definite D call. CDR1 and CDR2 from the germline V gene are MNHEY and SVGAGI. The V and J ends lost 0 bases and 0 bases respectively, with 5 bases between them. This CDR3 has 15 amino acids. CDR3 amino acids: CASSYSRTTNEKLFF. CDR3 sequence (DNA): TGTGCCAGCAGTTACTCCAGGACAACTAATGAAAAACTGTTTTTT.

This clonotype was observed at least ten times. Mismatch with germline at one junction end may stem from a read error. The CDR3 bases are TGCGCCAGCAGCTTGGACTCTGGGGCCAACGTCCTGACTTTC. It is translated as CASSLDSGANVLTF. This rearrangement joins TRBV7-2 to TRBJ2-6, with D hard to call. The CDR3 contains 14 residues. Germline CDR1 reads SGHTA; CDR2 reads FQGNSA.

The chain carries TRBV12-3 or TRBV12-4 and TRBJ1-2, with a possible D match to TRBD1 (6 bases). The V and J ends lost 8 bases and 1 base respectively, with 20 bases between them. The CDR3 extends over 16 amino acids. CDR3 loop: CASRLSGGGGNYGYTF. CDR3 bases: TGTGCCAGCCGACTTAGCGGGGGGGGCGGTAACTATGGCTACACCTTC.

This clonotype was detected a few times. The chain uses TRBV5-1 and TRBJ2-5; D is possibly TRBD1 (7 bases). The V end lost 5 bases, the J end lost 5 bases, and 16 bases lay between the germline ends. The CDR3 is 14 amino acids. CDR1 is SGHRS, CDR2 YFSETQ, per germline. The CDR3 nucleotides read TGCGCCAGCAGTTCTCAGACAGGGAGGGAGACCCAGTACTTC. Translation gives CASSSQTGRETQYF.

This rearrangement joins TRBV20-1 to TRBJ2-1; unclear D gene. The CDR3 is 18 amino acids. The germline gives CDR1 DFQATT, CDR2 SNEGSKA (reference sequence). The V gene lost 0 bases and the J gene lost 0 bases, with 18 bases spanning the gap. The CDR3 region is CSARDRSETRSSYNEQFF. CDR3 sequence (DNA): TGCAGTGCTAGAGACCGAAGCGAAACAAGAAGCTCCTACAATGAGCAGTTCTTC.

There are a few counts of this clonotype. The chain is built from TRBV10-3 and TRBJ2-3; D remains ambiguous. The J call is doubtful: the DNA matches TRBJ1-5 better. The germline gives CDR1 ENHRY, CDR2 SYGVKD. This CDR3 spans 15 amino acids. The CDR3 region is CAISESKLSPDTQHF. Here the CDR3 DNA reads TGTGCCATCAGTGAGTCGAAGCTTAGCCCGGATACGCAGCATTTT.

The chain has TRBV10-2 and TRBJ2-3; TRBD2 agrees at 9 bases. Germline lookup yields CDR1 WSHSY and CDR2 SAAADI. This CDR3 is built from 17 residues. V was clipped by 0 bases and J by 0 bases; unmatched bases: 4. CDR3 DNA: TGCGCCAGCAGTGAGTCCTCGACTAGCGGCAGCACAGATACGCAGTATTTT. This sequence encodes CASSESSTSGSTDTQYF.

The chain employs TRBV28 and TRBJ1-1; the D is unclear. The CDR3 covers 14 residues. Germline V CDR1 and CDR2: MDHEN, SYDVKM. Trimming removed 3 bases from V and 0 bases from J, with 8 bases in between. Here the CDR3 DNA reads TGTGCCAGCAGTTTGTACACCGTGAACACTGAAGCTTTCTTT. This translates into CASSLYTVNTEAFF.

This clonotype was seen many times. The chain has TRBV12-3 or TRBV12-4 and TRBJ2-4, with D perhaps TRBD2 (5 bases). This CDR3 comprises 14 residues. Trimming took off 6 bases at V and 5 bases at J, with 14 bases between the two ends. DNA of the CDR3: TGTGCCAGCAGCGAGGTGATCGGGGAAAACATTCAGTACTTC. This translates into CASSEVIGENIQYF.

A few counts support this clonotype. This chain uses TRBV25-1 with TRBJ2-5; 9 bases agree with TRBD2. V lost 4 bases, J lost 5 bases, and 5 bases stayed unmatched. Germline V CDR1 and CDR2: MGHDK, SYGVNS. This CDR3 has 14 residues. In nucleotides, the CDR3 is TGTGCCAGCAGTGTTAGCGGGAGTTCGGAGACCCAGTACTTC. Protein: CASSVSGSSETQYF.

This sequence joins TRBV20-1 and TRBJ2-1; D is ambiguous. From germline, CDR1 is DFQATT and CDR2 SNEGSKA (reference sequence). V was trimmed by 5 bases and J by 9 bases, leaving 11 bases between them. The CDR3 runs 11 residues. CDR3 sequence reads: CSAGETGEQFF. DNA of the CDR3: TGCAGTGCTGGCGAAACCGGTGAGCAGTTCTTC.

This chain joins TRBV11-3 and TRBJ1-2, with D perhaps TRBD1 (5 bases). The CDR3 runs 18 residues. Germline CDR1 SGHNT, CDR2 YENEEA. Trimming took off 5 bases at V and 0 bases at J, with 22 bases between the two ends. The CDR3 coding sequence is TGTGCCAGCAGCATAGGCTCGTGGGGACCAAAGACTAACTATGGCTACACCTTC. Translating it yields CASSIGSWGPKTNYGYTF. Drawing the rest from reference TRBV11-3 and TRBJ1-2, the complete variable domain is EAGVVQSPRYKIIEKKQPVAFWCNPISGHNTLYWYLQNLGQGPELLIRYENEEAVDDSQLPKDRFSAERLKGVDSTLKIQPAELGDSAVYLCASSIGSWGPKTNYGYTFGSGTRLTVV.

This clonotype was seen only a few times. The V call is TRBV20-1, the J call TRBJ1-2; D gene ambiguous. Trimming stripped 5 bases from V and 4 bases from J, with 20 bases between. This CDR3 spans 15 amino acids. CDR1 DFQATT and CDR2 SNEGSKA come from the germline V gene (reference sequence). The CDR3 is CSALRGGSFSYGYTF. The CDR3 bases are TGCAGTGCTTTACGGGGTGGGAGCTTTAGCTATGGCTACACCTTC.

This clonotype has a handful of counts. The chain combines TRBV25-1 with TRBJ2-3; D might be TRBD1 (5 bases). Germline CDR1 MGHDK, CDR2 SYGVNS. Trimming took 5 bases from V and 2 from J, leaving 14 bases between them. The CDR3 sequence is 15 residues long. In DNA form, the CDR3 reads TGTGCCAGCAGTTGGGGCACCGAGTACACAGATACGCAGTATTTT. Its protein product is CASSWGTEYTDTQYF.

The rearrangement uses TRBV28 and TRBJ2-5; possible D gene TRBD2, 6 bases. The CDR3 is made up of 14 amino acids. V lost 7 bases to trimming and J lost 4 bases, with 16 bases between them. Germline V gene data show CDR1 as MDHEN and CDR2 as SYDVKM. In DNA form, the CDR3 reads TGTGCCAGCACCTGGGGGGTGGGTGGAGAGACCCAGTACTTC. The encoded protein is CASTWGVGGETQYF.

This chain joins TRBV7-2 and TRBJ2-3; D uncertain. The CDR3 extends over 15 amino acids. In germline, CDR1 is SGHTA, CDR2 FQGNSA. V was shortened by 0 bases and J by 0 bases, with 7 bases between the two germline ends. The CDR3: CASSLASASTDTQYF. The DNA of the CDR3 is TGTGCCAGCAGCTTAGCGTCGGCTAGCACAGATACGCAGTATTTT.

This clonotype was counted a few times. Here the CDR3 reads CSAGTAQETQYF. CDR3 sequence (DNA): TGCAGCGCCGGGACAGCACAAGAGACCCAGTACTTC. The chain joins TRBV29-1 to TRBJ2-5, with TRBD1 identical over 7 bases. CDR3 size: 12 residues. The J segment lost 2 bases and the V segment lost 7 bases, leaving 4 bases of the junction unmatched. CDR1 is SQVTM, CDR2 ANQGSEA, per germline.

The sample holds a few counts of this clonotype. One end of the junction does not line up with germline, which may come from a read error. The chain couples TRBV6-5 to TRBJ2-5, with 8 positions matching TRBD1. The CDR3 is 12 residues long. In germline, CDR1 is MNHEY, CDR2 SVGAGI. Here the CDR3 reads CASSPDRERVDF. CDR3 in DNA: TGTGCCAGCAGTCCGGACAGGGAAAGGGTAGACTTC.

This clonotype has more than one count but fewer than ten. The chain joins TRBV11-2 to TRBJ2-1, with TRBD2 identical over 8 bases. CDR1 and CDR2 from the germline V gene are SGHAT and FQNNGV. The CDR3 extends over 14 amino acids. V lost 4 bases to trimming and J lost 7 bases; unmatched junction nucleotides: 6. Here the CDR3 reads CASSSRGGRNEQFF. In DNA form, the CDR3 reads TGTGCCAGCAGCTCCCGGGGGGGCCGGAATGAGCAGTTCTTC.

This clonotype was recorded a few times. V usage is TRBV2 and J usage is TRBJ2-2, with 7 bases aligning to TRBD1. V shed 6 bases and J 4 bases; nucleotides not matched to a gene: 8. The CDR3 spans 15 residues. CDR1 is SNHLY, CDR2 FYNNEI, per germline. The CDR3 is CASRLIRGSTGELFF. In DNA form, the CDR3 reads TGTGCCAGCAGGCTCATCAGGGGGAGCACCGGGGAGCTGTTTTTT.

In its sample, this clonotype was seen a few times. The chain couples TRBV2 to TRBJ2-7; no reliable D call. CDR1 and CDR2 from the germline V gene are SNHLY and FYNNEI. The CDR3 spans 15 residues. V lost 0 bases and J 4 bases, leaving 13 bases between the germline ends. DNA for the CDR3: TGTGCCAGCAGTGAAGCGCAGGCCGTTATGTACGAGCAGTACTTC. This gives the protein CASSEAQAVMYEQYF.

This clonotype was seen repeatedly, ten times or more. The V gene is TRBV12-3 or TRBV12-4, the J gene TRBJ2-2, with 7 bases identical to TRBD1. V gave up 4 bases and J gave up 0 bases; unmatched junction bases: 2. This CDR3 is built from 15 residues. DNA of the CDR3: TGTGCCAGCAGTTCCGGGACAGCGAACACCGGGGAGCTGTTTTTT. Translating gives CASSSGTANTGELFF.

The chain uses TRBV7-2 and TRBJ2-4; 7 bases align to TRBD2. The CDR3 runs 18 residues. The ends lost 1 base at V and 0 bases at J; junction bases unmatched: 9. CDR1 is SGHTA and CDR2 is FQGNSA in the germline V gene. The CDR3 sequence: CASSLGLAANIAKNIQYF. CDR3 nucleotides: TGTGCCAGCAGCTTAGGGCTAGCGGCAAATATAGCCAAAAACATTCAGTACTTC.

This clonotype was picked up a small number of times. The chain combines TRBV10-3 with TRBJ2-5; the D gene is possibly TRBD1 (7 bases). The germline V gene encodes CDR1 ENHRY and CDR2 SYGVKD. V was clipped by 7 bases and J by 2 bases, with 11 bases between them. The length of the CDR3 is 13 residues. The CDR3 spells CAIMAGQQETQYF. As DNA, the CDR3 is TGTGCCATCATGGCGGGACAGCAAGAGACCCAGTACTTC.

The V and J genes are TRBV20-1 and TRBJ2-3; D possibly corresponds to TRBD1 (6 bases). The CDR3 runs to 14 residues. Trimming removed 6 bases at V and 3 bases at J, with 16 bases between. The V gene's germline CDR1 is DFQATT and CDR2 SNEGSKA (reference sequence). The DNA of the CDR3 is TGCAGTGCGACGGACAGCAAAGGTACAGATACGCAGTATTTT. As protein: CSATDSKGTDTQYF.

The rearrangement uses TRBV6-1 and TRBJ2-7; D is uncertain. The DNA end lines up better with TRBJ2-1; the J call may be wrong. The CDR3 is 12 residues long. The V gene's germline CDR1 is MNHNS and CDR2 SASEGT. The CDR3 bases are TGTGCCAGCAGTGAAGGCGAAAATGAGCAGTTCTTC. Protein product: CASSEGENEQFF.

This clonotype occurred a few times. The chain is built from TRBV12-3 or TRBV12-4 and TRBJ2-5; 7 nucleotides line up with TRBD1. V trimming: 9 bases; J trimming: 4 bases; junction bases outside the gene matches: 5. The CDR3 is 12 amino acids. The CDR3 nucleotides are TGTGCCAGTACCGGGACAGTAGAGACCCAGTACTTC. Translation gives CASTGTVETQYF.

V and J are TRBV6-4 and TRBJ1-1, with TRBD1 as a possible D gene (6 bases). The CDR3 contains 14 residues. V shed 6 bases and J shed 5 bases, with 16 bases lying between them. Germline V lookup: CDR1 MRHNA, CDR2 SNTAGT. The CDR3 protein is CASSPRRGSTEAFF. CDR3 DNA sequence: TGTGCCAGCAGCCCCCGAAGGGGGTCGACTGAAGCTTTCTTT.

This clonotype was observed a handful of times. CDR3 region: CAWRDRAGEKLFF. DNA of the CDR3: TGTGCCTGGAGGGACAGGGCAGGCGAAAAACTGTTTTTT. The V call is TRBV30, the J call TRBJ1-4; TRBD1 aligns across 8 bases. The J segment lost 8 bases and the V segment lost 3 bases, leaving 5 bases of the junction unmatched. The CDR3 has 13 residues. The V gene's germline CDR1 is GTSNPN and CDR2 SVGIG (reference sequence).

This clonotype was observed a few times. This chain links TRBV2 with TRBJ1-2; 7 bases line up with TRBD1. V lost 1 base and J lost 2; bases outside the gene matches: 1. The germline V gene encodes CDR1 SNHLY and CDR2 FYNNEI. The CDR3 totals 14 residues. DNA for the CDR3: TGTGCCAGCAGTGAAGTGACAGGGAACTATGGCTACACCTTC. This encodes CASSEVTGNYGYTF.

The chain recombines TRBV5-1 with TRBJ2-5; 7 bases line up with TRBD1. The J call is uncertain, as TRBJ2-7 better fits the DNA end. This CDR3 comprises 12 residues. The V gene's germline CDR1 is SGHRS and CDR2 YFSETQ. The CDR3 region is CASSGTVREQYV. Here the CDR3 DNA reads TGCGCCAGCAGCGGGACAGTTCGCGAGCAGTACGTC.